This T cell receptor beta chain comes out of a study of blood T cell repertoires in COVID-19 (dated by TCRdb to 2020 to 2022). Looking at the study overall: Samples covering the acute and convalescent phases of COVID-19 were provided by collaborators in the United States, Italy and Spain. Deeply sampled blood TCRbeta repertoires from subjects exposed to, actively infected with, or recovered from COVID-19 were included in the dataset. The prospective study material was composed of cDNA or gDNA derived from T cells, B-cell-depleted T cells, or PBMCs. Where available, HLA class I and class II types were obtained from metadata supplied by the sample provider rather than from assay-based typing. The repertoires were released in a freely available public database intended as a resource for research on the immune response to SARS-CoV-2. A de-identified subject ID, COVID-19 status, age in years and sex were almost always included in the sample metadata. The samples were drawn from two sources: the first 160 participants of the ongoing ImmuneRACE study, and over 1,000 subjects contributed by 6 global collaborators.

At one collaborating source in Seattle, patients were enrolled during active infection and were followed longitudinally through the course of disease. Whole blood was collected in K2EDTA tubes by collaborating institutions according to the institutions' own protocols. Collaborator samples were shipped for TCRbeta analysis as frozen whole blood, isolated PBMCs, or DNA extracted from either sample type. The immunoSEQ Assay, a bias-controlled multiplex PCR, was used to amplify TCRbeta CDR3 regions from genomic DNA. In the original analysis: The number of nucleated cells in each sample was estimated by amplification of reference gene primers within the assay. To quantify the absolute abundance of each unique TCRbeta CDR3 rearrangement, sequence reads were collapsed and filtered. For each sample, productive Simpson clonality was calculated by taking the square root of Simpson's diversity index across productive rearrangements. The clones in this table, taken by TCRdb from immuneACCESS, are in-frame only. Not every clone is retained; where verified, under half of the shortfall comes from an unresolved V gene, and the cause of the rest is unknown. That table furnishes V, J and clone size, whereas the DNA furnished D and trimming. This sample comprises 200,000 to 250,000 clones, about 91% of them detected only once. The ten largest clones add up to about 6.7% of the sample.

In regard to this clone: Its antigen is still unknown. No qualities accompany the bases; no much larger clone lies one base away.

Results and caveats for the whole study, not just this receptor: The quantity of clinical and demographic metadata differed by source and by participant and was supplied without curation.

The sequence came from a woman in her twenties or thirties with COVID-19, enrolled during active disease. The sequencing input was peripheral blood.

The nucleotide sequence is given as TGTGCCAGCAGCTTAGTGGGGGACAAGGATACGCAGTATTTT. Translated, this is CASSLVGDKDTQYF. The chain uses TRBV7-9 and TRBJ2-3, with a tentative D gene TRBD1 over 6 matching bases. CDR1 and CDR2 were assigned from the germline V gene (reference sequence) as SEHNR and FQNEAQ. CDR3 length: 14 amino acids, cysteine to phenylalanine. Only CDR3 DNA remains: 42 bases, in frame from the first base. The V end loses 1 base and the J end loses 6 bases, and a stretch of 11 bases separates them.